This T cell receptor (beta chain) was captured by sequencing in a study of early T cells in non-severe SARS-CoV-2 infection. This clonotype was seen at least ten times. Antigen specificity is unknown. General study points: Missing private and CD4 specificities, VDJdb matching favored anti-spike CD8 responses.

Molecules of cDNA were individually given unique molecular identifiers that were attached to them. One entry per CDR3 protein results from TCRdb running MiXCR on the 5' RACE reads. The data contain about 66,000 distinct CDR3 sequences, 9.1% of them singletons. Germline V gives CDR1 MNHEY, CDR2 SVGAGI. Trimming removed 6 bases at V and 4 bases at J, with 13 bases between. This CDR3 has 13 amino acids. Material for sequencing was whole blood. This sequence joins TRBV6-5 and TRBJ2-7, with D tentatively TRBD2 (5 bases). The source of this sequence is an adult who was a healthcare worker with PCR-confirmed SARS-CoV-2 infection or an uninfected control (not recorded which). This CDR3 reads CASRRESGYEQYF. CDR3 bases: TGTGCCAGCAGGAGGGAATCAGGTTACGAGCAGTACTTC.